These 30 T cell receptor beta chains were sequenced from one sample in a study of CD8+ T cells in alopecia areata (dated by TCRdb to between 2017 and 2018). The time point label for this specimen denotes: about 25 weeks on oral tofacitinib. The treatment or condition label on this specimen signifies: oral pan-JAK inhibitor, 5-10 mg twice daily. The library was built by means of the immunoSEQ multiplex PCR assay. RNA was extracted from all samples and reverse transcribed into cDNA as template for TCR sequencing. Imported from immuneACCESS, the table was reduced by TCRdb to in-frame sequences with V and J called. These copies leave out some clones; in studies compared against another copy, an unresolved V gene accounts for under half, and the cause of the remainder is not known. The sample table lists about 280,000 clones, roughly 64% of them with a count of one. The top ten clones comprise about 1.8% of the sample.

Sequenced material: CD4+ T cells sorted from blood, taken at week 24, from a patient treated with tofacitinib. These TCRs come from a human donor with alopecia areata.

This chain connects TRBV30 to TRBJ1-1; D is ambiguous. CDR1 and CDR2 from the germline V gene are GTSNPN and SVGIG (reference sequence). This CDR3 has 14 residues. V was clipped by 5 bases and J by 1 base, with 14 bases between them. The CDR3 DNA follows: TGTGCCTGGGGCCGGGGTTTAGAGAACACTGAAGCTTTCTTT. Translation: CAWGRGLENTEAFF.

The CDR3 coding sequence is TGTGCCAGCACTACCATCGGGGGGTCACCCCTCCACTTT. As protein: CASTTIGGSPLHF. The gene calls are TRBV2 and TRBJ1-6; D perhaps matches TRBD1 (5 bases). The germline CDR1 and CDR2 sequences are SNHLY and FYNNEI. The CDR3 extends over 13 amino acids. Trimming took 7 bases from V and 10 from J, leaving 14 bases between them.

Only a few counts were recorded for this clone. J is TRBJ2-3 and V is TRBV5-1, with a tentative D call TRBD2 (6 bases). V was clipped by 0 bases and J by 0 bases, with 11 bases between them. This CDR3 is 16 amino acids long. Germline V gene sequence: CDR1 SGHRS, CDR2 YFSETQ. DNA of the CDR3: TGCGCCAGCAGCTTGGGCGGCGCGGGGAGCACAGATACGCAGTATTTT. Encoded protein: CASSLGGAGSTDTQYF.

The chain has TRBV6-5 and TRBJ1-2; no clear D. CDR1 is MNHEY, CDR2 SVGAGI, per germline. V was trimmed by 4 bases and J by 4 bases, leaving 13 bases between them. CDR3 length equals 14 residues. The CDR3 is CASSSLGQSYGYTF. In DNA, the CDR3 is TGTGCCAGCAGTTCCCTCGGCCAGAGCTATGGCTACACCTTC.

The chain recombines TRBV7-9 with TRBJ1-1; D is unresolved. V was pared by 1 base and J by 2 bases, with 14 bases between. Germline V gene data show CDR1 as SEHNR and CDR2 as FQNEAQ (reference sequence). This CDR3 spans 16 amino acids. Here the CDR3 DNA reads TGTGCCAGCAGCTTAGGTCGGGTGGGGATAAACACTGAAGCTTTCTTT. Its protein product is CASSLGRVGINTEAFF.

For the CDR3, the DNA is TGCGCCAGCAGCCCAGGAGCGGGGGAGTCCTACAATGAGCAGTTCTTC. It encodes CASSPGAGESYNEQFF. The chain joins TRBV5-1 to TRBJ2-1, with 8 bases aligning to TRBD2. This CDR3 spans 16 amino acids. The V segment lost 4 bases and the J segment 1 base; nucleotides outside the gene matches: 7. CDR1 and CDR2 from the germline V gene are SGHRS and YFSETQ.

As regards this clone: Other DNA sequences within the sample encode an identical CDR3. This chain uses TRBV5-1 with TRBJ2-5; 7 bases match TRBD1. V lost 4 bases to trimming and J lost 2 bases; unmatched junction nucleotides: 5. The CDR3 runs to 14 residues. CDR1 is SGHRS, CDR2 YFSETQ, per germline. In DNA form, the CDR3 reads TGCGCCAGCAGCCCAGGGACAGCACAAGAGACCCAGTACTTC. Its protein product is CASSPGTAQETQYF.

CDR3 protein: CASKAGQFTGRGYTF. DNA for the CDR3: TGTGCCAGCAAGGCAGGGCAATTCACCGGGCGTGGCTACACCTTC. The genes are TRBV5-4 and TRBJ1-2, with D maybe TRBD1 (5 bases). The CDR3 extends over 15 amino acids. The V and J ends lost 6 bases and 7 bases respectively, with 22 bases between them. CDR1 SGHNT and CDR2 YYREEE come from the germline V gene (reference sequence).

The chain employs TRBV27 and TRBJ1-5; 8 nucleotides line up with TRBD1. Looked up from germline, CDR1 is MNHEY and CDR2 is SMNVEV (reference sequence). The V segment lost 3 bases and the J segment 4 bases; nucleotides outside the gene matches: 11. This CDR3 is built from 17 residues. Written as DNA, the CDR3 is TGTGCCAGCAGTTTTGCAGGGGGCGCAGAAAATAATCAGCCCCAGCATTTT. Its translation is CASSFAGGAENNQPQHF.

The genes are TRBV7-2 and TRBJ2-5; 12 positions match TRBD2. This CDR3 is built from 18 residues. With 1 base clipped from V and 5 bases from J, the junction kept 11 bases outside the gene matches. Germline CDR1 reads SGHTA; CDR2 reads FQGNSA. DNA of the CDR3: TGTGCCAGCAGCTTAGTCCCGCCTAGCGGGGGGGCCGGCGAGACCCAGTACTTC. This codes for CASSLVPPSGGAGETQYF.

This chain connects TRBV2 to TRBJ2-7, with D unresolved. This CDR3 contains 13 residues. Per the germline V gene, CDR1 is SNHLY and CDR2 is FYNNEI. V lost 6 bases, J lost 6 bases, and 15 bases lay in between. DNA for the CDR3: TGTGCCAGCAGCATAGAGAACTCTAGCGAGCAGTACTTC. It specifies CASSIENSSEQYF.

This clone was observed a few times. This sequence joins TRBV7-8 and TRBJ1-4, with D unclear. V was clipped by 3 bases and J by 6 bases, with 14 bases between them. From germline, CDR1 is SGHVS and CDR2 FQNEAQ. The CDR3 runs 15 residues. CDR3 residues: CASSFLVGRDEKLFF. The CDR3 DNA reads TGTGCCAGCAGCTTCCTTGTAGGGAGGGATGAAAAACTGTTTTTT. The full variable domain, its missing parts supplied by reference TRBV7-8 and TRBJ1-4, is GAGVSQSPRYKVAKRGQDVALRCDPISGHVSLFWYQQALGQGPEFLTYFQNEAQLDKSGLPSDRFFAERPEGSVSTLKIQRTQQEDSAVYLCASSFLVGRDEKLFFGSGTQLSVL.

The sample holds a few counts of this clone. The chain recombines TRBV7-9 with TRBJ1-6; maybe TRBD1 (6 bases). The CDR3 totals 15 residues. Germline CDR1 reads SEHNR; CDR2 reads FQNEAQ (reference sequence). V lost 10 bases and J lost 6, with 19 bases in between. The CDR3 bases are TGTGCCACCTACCCTGATGGACAGTTTAATTCACCCCTCCACTTT. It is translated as CATYPDGQFNSPLHF.

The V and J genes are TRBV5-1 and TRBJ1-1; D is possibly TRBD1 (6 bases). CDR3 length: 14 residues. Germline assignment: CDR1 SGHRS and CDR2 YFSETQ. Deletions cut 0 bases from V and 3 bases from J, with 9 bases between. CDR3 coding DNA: TGCGCCAGCAGCTTGGCCGAGGGGGACACTGAAGCTTTCTTT. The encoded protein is CASSLAEGDTEAFF.

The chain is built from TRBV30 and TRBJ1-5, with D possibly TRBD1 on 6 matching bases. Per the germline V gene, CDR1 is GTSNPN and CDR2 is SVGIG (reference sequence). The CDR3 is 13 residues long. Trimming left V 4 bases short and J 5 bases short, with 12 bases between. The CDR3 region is CAWNREQDQPQHF. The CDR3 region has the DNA TGTGCCTGGAACAGGGAACAAGATCAGCCCCAGCATTTT.

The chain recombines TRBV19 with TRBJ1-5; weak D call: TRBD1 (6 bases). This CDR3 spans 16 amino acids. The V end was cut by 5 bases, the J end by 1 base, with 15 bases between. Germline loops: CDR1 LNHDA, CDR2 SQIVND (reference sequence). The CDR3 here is CASSVEQGRSNQPQHF. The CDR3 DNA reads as TGTGCCAGTAGTGTCGAACAGGGACGCAGCAATCAGCCCCAGCATTTT.

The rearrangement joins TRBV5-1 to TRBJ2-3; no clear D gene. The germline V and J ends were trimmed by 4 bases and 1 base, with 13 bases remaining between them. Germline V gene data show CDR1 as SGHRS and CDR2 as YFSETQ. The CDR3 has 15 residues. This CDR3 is CASSLGRLGTDTQYF. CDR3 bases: TGCGCCAGCAGCCTCGGCCGGTTGGGCACAGATACGCAGTATTTT.

DNA of the CDR3: TGTGCCAGCACCTGGGGCAGGGATGGGGATACGCAGTATTTT. It codes for CASTWGRDGDTQYF. The chain employs TRBV7-9 and TRBJ2-3; perhaps TRBD1 as D (5 bases). V dropped 7 bases and J dropped 6 bases, with 17 bases sitting between them. Germline assignment: CDR1 SEHNR and CDR2 FQNEAQ (reference sequence). The CDR3 has 14 residues.

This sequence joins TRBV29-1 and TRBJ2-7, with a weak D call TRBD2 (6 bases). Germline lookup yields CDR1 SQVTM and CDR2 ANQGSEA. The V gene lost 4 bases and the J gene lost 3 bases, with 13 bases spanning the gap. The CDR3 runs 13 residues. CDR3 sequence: CSVGRATDYEQYF. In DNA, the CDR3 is TGCAGCGTTGGGAGGGCGACAGACTACGAGCAGTACTTC.

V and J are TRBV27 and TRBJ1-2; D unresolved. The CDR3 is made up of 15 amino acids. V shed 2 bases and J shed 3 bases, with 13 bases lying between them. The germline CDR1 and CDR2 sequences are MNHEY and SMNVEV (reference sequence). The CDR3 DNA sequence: TGTGCCAGCAGTTTACGGCAGGAGTGGGACTATGGCTACACCTTC. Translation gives CASSLRQEWDYGYTF.

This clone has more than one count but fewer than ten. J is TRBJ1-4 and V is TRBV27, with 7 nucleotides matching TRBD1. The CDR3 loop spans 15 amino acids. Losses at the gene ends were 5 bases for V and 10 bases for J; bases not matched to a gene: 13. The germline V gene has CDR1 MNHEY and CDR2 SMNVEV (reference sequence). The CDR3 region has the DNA TGTGCCAGCAGTCACGACAGGGACCGCGGGGGAAAACTGTTTTTT. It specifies CASSHDRDRGGKLFF.

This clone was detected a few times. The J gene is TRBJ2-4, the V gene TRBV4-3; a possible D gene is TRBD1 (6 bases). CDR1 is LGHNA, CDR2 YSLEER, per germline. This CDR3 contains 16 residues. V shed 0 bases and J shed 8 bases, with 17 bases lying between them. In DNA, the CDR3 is TGCGCCAGCAGCCAAGAGGCCACCAACTCAGGGGACATTCAGTACTTC. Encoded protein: CASSQEATNSGDIQYF.

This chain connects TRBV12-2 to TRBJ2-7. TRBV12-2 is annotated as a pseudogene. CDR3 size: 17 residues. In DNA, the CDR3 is TGTGCAAGTCGCTTAGCGCTGACCCAACCTACTCGATACGAGCAGTACTTC. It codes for CASRLALTQPTRYEQYF.

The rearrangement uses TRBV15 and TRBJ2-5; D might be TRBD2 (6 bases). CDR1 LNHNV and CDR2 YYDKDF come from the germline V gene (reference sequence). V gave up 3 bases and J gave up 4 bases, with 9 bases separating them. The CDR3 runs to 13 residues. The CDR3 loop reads CATSRQGGETQYF. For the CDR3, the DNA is TGTGCCACCAGCAGGCAGGGAGGAGAGACCCAGTACTTC.

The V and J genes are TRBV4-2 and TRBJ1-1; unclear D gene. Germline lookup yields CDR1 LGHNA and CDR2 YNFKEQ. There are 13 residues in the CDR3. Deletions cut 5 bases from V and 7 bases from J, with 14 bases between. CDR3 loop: CASSKRTDFEAFF. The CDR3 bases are TGTGCCAGCAGCAAAAGGACGGACTTTGAAGCTTTCTTT.

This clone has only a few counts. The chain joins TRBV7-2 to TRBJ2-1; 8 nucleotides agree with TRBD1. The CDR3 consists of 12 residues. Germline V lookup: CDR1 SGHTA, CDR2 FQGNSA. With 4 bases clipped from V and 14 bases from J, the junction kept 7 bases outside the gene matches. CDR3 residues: CASSSRQGLKFF. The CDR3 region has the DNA TGTGCCAGCAGCTCTCGACAGGGGCTAAAGTTCTTC. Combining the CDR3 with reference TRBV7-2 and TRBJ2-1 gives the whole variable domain GAGVSQSPSNKVTEKGKDVELRCDPISGHTALYWYRQSLGQGLEFLIYFQGNSAPDKSGLPSDRFSAERTGGSVSTLTIQRTQQEDSAVYLCASSSRQGLKFFGPGTRLTVL.

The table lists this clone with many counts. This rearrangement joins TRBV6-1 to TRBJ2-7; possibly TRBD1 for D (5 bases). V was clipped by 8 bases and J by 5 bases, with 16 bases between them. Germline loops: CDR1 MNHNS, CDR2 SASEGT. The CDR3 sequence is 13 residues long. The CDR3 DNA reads TGTGCCAGCTGCAACCGTGCCAGGGACGAGCAGTACTTC. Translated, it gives CASCNRARDEQYF.

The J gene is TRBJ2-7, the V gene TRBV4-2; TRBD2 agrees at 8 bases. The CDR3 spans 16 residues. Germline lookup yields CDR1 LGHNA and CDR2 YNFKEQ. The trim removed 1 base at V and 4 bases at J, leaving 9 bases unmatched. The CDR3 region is CASSQGEIAGRYEQYF. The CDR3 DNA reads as TGTGCCAGCAGCCAAGGGGAGATAGCGGGGAGGTACGAGCAGTACTTC.

In DNA, the CDR3 is TGCGCCAGCAGCCTACTCCCGGGACAGGAAATCGGGACTGAAGCTTTCTTT. Protein product: CASSLLPGQEIGTEAFF. The chain recombines TRBV5-1 with TRBJ1-1; 8 nucleotides line up with TRBD1. Unmatched junction bases numbered 16, after V lost 4 bases and J lost 5 bases. CDR3 length: 17 residues. Germline V CDR1 and CDR2: SGHRS, YFSETQ.

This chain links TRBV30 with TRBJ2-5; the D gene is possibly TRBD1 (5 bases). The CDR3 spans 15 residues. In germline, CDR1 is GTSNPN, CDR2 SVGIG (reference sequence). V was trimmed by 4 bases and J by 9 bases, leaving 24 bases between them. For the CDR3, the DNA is TGTGCCTGGATGCTCGGGCAGGGCCGAGGTGGGGCCCAGTACTTC. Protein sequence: CAWMLGQGRGGAQYF.